The next 8 T cell receptor beta chains were all read from a single sample in a study of T-cell memory formation after mild COVID-19 (dated by TCRdb to 2020 to 2023). The method behind the library was 5' RACE. TCRdb lists the instrument as Illumina NovaSeq 6000. In-frame beta chains were kept once TCRdb had trimmed the public reads at Q25 with fastp and called clones with MiXCR. Identical CDR3 proteins give one entry, which carries the most common genes and DNA. Counted in this sample were a few hundred thousand distinct CDR3 sequences; 15% to 20% of them appeared once. Around a fifth of the sample is in the top ten clones. The specimen sequenced was PBMCs or a T cell subset sorted from them (not recorded which). The receptor source for this set is a man aged 18 to 29 who had mild COVID-19 (a few samples of this study predate the infection). The sample titles of this study are shuffled in the database, so cell type and time point are left out; the donor was told from shared clones.

This clonotype has more than one count but fewer than ten. The chain's CDR3 is CASSLSPRRNTIYF. Here the CDR3 DNA reads TGTGCCAGCAGCCTATCCCCCAGGAGAAACACCATATATTTT. The chain combines TRBV7-2 with TRBJ1-3; no firm D call. Trimming took 5 bases from V and 5 from J, leaving 13 bases between them. CDR3 length: 14 residues. Germline lookup yields CDR1 SGHTA and CDR2 FQGNSA.

This clonotype has a handful of counts. V gene TRBV7-8 combines with J gene TRBJ1-1; 8 bases match TRBD1. The V segment lost 4 bases and the J segment 4 bases; nucleotides outside the gene matches: 8. CDR1 and CDR2 (germline): SGHVS, FQNEAQ. The CDR3 is made up of 15 amino acids. CDR3 sequence: CASSSSGGEGTEAFF. For the CDR3, the DNA is TGTGCCAGCAGCTCGTCAGGGGGCGAGGGCACTGAAGCTTTCTTT.

About this clonotype: A read error may explain this, as a much larger clone is one base away. No conserved phenylalanine or tryptophan ends this CDR3, so it is likely a read error. V is TRBV4-1 and J is TRBJ2-7, with 7 bases fitting TRBD2. Germline-derived CDR1 and CDR2 are MGHRA and YSYEKL. The CDR3 covers 16 residues. V was pared by 2 bases and J by 0 bases, with 7 bases of the junction left unmatched. The DNA of the CDR3 is TGCGCCAGCAGCCAACCACCCGGGGGGAGCTCCTACGAGCAGTACTCC. Protein: CASSQPPGGSSYEQYS.

This chain connects TRBV30 to TRBJ1-3; possible D gene TRBD1, 6 bases. The germline V gene has CDR1 GTSNPN and CDR2 SVGIG (reference sequence). V lost 1 base and J lost 4, with 11 bases in between. This CDR3 has 14 amino acids. The CDR3 bases are TGTGCCTGGAGTGCCGGGGGCTCAGGAAACACCATATATTTT. Protein: CAWSAGGSGNTIYF.

This sequence joins TRBV28 and TRBJ1-4, with TRBD1 matching over 8 bases. The junction had 2 bases not matched to a gene; V was cut back by 2 bases and J by 0 bases. The CDR3 consists of 16 residues. CDR1 and CDR2 from the germline V gene are MDHEN and SYDVKM. This CDR3 reads CASSLPGQATNEKLFF. The CDR3 nucleotides are TGTGCCAGCAGTTTACCGGGACAGGCAACTAATGAAAAACTGTTTTTT. The full variable domain, rest sourced from reference TRBV28 and TRBJ1-4, is DVKVTQSSRYLVKRTGEKVFLECVQDMDHENMFWYRQDPGLGLRLIYFSYDVKMKEKGDIPEGYSVSREKKERFSLILESASTNQTSMYLCASSLPGQATNEKLFFGSGTQLSVL.

The chain joins TRBV5-1 to TRBJ2-1; D remains unclear. There are 14 residues in the CDR3. Germline CDR1 reads SGHRS; CDR2 reads YFSETQ. Trimming left V 3 bases short and J 7 bases short, with 14 bases between. DNA for the CDR3: TGCGCCAGCAGCTCGGCGGAAGGTTGGAATGAGCAGTTCTTC. Translation: CASSSAEGWNEQFF.

Many counts were recorded for this clonotype. The chain carries TRBV20-1 and TRBJ2-1, with D perhaps being TRBD1 or TRBD2 (5 bases each). This CDR3 contains 15 residues. V lost 5 bases and J 0 bases, leaving 14 bases between the germline ends. Looked up from germline, CDR1 is DFQATT and CDR2 is SNEGSKA (reference sequence). The CDR3 region has the DNA TGCAGTGCTGGGGCGGAAGGGAGCTCCTACAATGAGCAGTTCTTC. Protein: CSAGAEGSSYNEQFF.

There are a few counts of this clonotype. The rearrangement uses TRBV6-5 and TRBJ1-4; D may be TRBD1 (5 bases). This CDR3 contains 14 residues. Germline V CDR1 and CDR2: MNHEY, SVGAGI. The ends were cut back, 7 bases at V and 7 bases at J, with 16 bases in the middle. DNA of the CDR3: TGTGCCAGCACCCAGTGGGGTGGGGGTGAAAAACTGTTTTTT. Amino acid sequence: CASTQWGGGEKLFF.